The 14 T cell receptor beta chains reported below all come from one sample, sequenced in a study of blood T cell repertoires in COVID-19 (dated by TCRdb to the early 2020s). Receptor amplification or capture employed the immunoSEQ multiplex PCR assay. Sourced from immuneACCESS, this table was stored by TCRdb with only in-frame sequences that have V and J called. A share of the clones is absent; for the studies checked, an unresolved V gene accounts for under half, and the remainder has no known explanation. The table for this sample lists roughly 71,000 clones; 80% of them were counted only once. Together, the top ten hold around a sixth of the sample. The sample comprised peripheral blood. These receptors originate from a man between 65 and 85 years old who had recovered from COVID-19.

The chain employs TRBV28 and TRBJ2-7, with 7 bases fitting TRBD1. Germline CDR1 and CDR2: MDHEN and SYDVKM. The CDR3 runs to 14 residues. V was clipped by 6 bases and J by 0 bases; unmatched bases: 5. CDR3 amino acids: CASRPGQFSYEQYF. CDR3 coding DNA: TGTGCCAGCAGACCGGGACAGTTCTCCTACGAGCAGTACTTC. The whole variable domain, remainder taken from reference TRBV28 and TRBJ2-7, is DVKVTQSSRYLVKRTGEKVFLECVQDMDHENMFWYRQDPGLGLRLIYFSYDVKMKEKGDIPEGYSVSREKKERFSLILESASTNQTSMYLCASRPGQFSYEQYFGPGTRLTVT.

This chain joins TRBV19 and TRBJ2-5; D perhaps matches TRBD2 (7 bases). The CDR3 loop spans 15 amino acids. Trimming cost V 4 bases and J 4 bases, with 16 bases left between them. In germline, CDR1 is LNHDA, CDR2 SQIVND (reference sequence). In nucleotides, the CDR3 is TGTGCCAGTAGTACCCACACCGGGGGGCGAGAGACCCAGTACTTC. It is translated as CASSTHTGGRETQYF. The full variable domain, in which reference TRBV19 and TRBJ2-5 provide the parts outside the CDR3, is DGGITQSPKYLFRKEGQNVTLSCEQNLNHDAMYWYRQDPGQGLRLIYYSQIVNDFQKGDIAEGYSVSREKKESFPLTVTSAQKNPTAFYLCASSTHTGGRETQYFGPGTRLLVL.

The rearrangement links TRBV7-9 to TRBJ2-7; D is possibly TRBD2 (5 bases). This CDR3 is 14 amino acids long. V lost 4 bases, J lost 4 bases, and 14 bases lay in between. The germline CDR1 and CDR2 sequences are SEHNR and FQNEAQ (reference sequence). CDR3 region: CASSSRAGIYEQYF. In DNA, the CDR3 is TGTGCCAGCAGCTCGCGGGCTGGGATTTACGAGCAGTACTTC.

The V call is TRBV19, the J call TRBJ2-2; the match to TRBD2 covers 9 bases. This CDR3 comprises 14 residues. J gave up 7 bases and V 7 bases, and 7 bases lay outside the gene matches. The germline gives CDR1 LNHDA, CDR2 SQIVND (reference sequence). The CDR3: CASTGGGANGELFF. The CDR3 DNA follows: TGTGCCAGTACAGGCGGGGGGGCCAACGGGGAGCTGTTTTTT.

The chain couples TRBV19 to TRBJ2-4, with TRBD1 matching over 9 bases. The junction had 7 bases not matched to a gene; V was cut back by 1 base and J by 3 bases. Germline CDR1 reads LNHDA; CDR2 reads SQIVND (reference sequence). The CDR3 has 17 residues. CDR3 sequence (DNA): TGTGCCAGTAGTATAGTTCCGGGACAGGGAGGCAAAAACATTCAGTACTTC. Amino acids: CASSIVPGQGGKNIQYF. The variable domain in full, completed from reference TRBV19 and TRBJ2-4, reads DGGITQSPKYLFRKEGQNVTLSCEQNLNHDAMYWYRQDPGQGLRLIYYSQIVNDFQKGDIAEGYSVSREKKESFPLTVTSAQKNPTAFYLCASSIVPGQGGKNIQYFGAGTRLSVL.

The chain is built from TRBV5-6 and TRBJ1-1; 9 bases are shared with TRBD1. Germline V gene data show CDR1 as SGHDT and CDR2 as YYEEEE. CDR3 length equals 13 residues. The trim removed 5 bases at V and 5 bases at J, leaving 4 bases unmatched. The CDR3: CASRPQGATEAFF. In DNA form, the CDR3 reads TGTGCCAGCAGACCACAGGGGGCTACTGAAGCTTTCTTT.

The chain recombines TRBV19 with TRBJ2-1, with D possibly being TRBD2 (5 bases). CDR1 LNHDA and CDR2 SQIVND come from the germline V gene (reference sequence). CDR3 length: 13 amino acids. Trimming pared 6 bases from V and 8 bases from J, leaving 14 bases between. The CDR3 sequence is CASSPRERYEQFF. The CDR3 nucleotides are TGTGCCAGTAGCCCTAGGGAGAGGTATGAGCAGTTCTTC.

The CDR3: CSVQRLAGPSYEQYF. CDR3 sequence (DNA): TGCAGCGTTCAAAGACTAGCGGGTCCGTCCTACGAGCAGTACTTC. The rearrangement uses TRBV29-1 and TRBJ2-7; 10 positions match TRBD2. V lost 5 bases, J lost 1 base, and 8 bases stayed unmatched. The germline V gene encodes CDR1 SQVTM and CDR2 ANQGSEA. The CDR3 sequence is 15 residues long.

The rearrangement links TRBV19 to TRBJ1-2; tentatively, D is TRBD1 (5 bases). Germline V gene sequence: CDR1 LNHDA, CDR2 SQIVND (reference sequence). The CDR3 consists of 17 residues. V was clipped by 5 bases and J by 0 bases, with 19 bases between them. The CDR3 loop is CASSSGGEIGSNYGYTF. CDR3 DNA: TGTGCCAGTAGTTCCGGAGGGGAAATTGGTTCTAACTATGGCTACACCTTC.

This sequence joins TRBV4-3 and TRBJ1-2; D unclear. Germline values: CDR1 LGHNA, CDR2 YSLEER. The CDR3 has 16 residues. Trimming pared 0 bases from V and 3 bases from J, leaving 14 bases between. The CDR3 DNA sequence: TGCGCCAGCAGCCAAGATAGTACGGGTCGAGACTATGGCTACACCTTC. The encoded protein is CASSQDSTGRDYGYTF.

This clone appeared a few times. This sequence joins TRBV4-3 and TRBJ1-4; possible D gene TRBD1, 5 bases. Trimming stripped 4 bases from V and 3 bases from J, with 9 bases between. In germline, CDR1 is LGHNA, CDR2 YSLEER. The CDR3 totals 14 residues. This CDR3 reads CASSPSRANEKLFF. The CDR3 DNA follows: TGCGCCAGCAGCCCCTCCAGGGCTAATGAAAAACTGTTTTTT.

Comment on this clone: Other nucleotide sequences from this sample produce the same CDR3. This chain joins TRBV5-1 and TRBJ2-3; weak D call: TRBD2 (5 bases). This CDR3 has 15 amino acids. CDR1 and CDR2 (germline): SGHRS, YFSETQ. Trimming took 0 bases from V and 0 from J, leaving 8 bases between them. This CDR3 reads CASSLDRTSTDTQYF. In DNA form, the CDR3 reads TGCGCCAGCAGCTTGGACCGGACTAGCACAGATACGCAGTATTTT.

The chain recombines TRBV6-6 with TRBJ2-2; TRBD2 matches at 10 bases. The CDR3 sequence is 13 residues long. The V gene's germline CDR1 is MNHNY and CDR2 SVGAGI (reference sequence). Trimming removed 9 bases from V and 3 bases from J; junction bases left unmatched: 1. The CDR3 region is CASTSGDTGELFF. In DNA, the CDR3 is TGTGCCAGTACTAGCGGGGACACCGGGGAGCTGTTTTTT.

The rearrangement joins TRBV5-8 to TRBJ2-2, with D possibly being TRBD1 (5 bases). The V gene's germline CDR1 is SGHTS and CDR2 YDEGEE. The CDR3 totals 14 residues. V was trimmed by 4 bases and J by 2 bases, leaving 9 bases between them. The chain's CDR3 is CASSHGHNTGELFF. CDR3 coding DNA: TGTGCCAGCAGCCACGGACATAACACCGGGGAGCTGTTTTTT.